Sequencing of this T cell receptor beta chain was carried out in a study of shared clonotypes between healthy human individuals. J lost 5 bases, V lost 3 bases, and 10 bases had no gene match. The germline V gene has CDR1 MDHEN and CDR2 SYDVKM. The CDR3 runs to 16 residues. Produced via immunoSEQ multiplex PCR; TCRdb's table is partial and in-frame only. The data show roughly 2.2 million clones, 85% to 95% seen once. Study-level results: What naive subsets generally showed was a larger estimated richness than memory subsets showed.

A word on this clone: Its antigen is undetermined.

The clonotype was recovered from a man between 18 and 29 years old in good health. Some clones in this sample may be carry-over from other donors' samples. Sequenced input: naive CD4+ T cells from PBMCs. Described subset: CD45RA+ positively selected. The rearrangement joins TRBV28 to TRBJ1-2, with 9 nucleotides matching TRBD1. CDR3 region: CASSFPGGQGRYGYTF. In nucleotides, the CDR3 is TGTGCCAGCAGTTTCCCCGGGGGACAGGGTCGGTATGGCTACACCTTC.